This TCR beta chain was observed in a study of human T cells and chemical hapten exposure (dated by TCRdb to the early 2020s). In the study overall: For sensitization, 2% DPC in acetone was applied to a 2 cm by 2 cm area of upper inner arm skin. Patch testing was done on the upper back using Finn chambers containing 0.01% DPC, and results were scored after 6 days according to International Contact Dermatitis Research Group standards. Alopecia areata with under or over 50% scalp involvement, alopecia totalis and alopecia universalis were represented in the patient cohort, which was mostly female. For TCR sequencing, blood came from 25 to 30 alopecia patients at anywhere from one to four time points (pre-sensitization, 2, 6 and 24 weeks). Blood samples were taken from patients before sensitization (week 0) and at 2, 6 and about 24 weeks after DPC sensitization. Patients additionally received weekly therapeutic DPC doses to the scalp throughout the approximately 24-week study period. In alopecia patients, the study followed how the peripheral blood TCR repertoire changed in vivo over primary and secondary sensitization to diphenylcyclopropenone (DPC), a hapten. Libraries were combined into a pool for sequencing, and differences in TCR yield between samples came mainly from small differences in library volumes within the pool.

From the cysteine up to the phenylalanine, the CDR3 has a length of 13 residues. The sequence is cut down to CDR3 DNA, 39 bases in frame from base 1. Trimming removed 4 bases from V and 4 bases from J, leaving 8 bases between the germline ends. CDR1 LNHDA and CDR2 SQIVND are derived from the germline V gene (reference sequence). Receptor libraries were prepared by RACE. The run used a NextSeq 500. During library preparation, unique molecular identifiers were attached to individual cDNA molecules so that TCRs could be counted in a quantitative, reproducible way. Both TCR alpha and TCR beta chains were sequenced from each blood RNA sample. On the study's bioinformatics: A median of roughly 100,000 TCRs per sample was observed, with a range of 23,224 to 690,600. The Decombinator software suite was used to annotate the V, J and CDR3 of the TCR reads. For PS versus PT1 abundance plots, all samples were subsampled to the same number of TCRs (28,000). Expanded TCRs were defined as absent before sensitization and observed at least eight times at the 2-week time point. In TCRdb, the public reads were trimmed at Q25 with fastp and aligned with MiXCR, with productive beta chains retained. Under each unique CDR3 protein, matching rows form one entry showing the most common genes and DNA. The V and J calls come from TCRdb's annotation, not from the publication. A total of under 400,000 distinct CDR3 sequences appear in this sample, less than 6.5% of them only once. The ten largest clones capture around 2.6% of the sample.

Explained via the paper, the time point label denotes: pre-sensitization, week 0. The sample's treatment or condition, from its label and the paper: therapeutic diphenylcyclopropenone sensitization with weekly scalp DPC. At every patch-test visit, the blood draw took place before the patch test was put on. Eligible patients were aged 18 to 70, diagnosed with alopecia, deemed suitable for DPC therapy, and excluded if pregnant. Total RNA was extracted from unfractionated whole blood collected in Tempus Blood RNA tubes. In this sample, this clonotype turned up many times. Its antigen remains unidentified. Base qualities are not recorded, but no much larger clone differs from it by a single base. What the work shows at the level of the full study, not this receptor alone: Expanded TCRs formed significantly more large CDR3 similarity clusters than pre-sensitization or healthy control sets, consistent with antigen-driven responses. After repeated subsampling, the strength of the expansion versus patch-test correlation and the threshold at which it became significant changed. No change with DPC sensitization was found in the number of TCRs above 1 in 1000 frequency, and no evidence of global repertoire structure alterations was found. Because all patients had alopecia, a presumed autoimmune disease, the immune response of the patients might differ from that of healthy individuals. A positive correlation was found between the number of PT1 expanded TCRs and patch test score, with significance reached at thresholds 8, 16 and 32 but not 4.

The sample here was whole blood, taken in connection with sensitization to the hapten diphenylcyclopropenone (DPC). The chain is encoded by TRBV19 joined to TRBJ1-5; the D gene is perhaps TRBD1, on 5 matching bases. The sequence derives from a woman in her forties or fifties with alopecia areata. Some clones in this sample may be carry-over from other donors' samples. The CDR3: CASSTGGNQPQHF. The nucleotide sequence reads TGTGCCAGTAGTACGGGGGGGAATCAGCCCCAGCATTTT.